The 26 T cell receptor beta chains below come from one sample, sequenced in a study of early T cells in non-severe SARS-CoV-2 infection. MiXCR was run by TCRdb on the 5' RACE reads, yielding one entry per CDR3 protein. The data show about 26,000 distinct CDR3 sequences, about 3.8% seen once. Sequences were obtained from whole blood. All receptors come from an adult who was a healthcare worker with PCR-confirmed SARS-CoV-2 infection or an uninfected control (not recorded which).

Ten or more counts support this clonotype. V is TRBV11-2 and J is TRBJ2-1; TRBD2 matches at 8 bases. Trimming at V came to 4 bases and at J to 2 bases, leaving 4 bases not matched to a gene. The CDR3 length is 15 residues. The germline V gene encodes CDR1 SGHAT and CDR2 FQNNGV. CDR3 nucleotides: TGTGCCAGCAGCTATACTAGCGGTACCTACAATGAGCAGTTCTTC. This codes for CASSYTSGTYNEQFF.

At least ten counts were recorded for this clonotype. V and J are TRBV29-1 and TRBJ2-4; a possible D gene is TRBD1 (6 bases). The CDR3 extends over 13 amino acids. CDR1 and CDR2 (germline): SQVTM, ANQGSEA. Trimming removed 3 bases at V and 7 bases at J, with 13 bases between. DNA for the CDR3: TGCAGCGTTGAGGCCAGGGGTGCGAACATTCAGTACTTC. It encodes CSVEARGANIQYF.

The V and J genes are TRBV30 and TRBJ2-3; no clear D. CDR1 is GTSNPN, CDR2 SVGIG, per germline (reference sequence). Trimming took off 4 bases at V and 0 bases at J, with 8 bases between the two ends. The CDR3 extends over 13 amino acids. The CDR3 spells CAWNLVSTDTQYF. In DNA, the CDR3 is TGTGCCTGGAATCTCGTCAGCACAGATACGCAGTATTTT.

The rearrangement links TRBV20-1 to TRBJ1-1; a possible D gene is TRBD1 (5 bases). The germline V gene has CDR1 DFQATT and CDR2 SNEGSKA (reference sequence). Deletions cut 7 bases from V and 4 bases from J, with 10 bases between. There are 11 residues in the CDR3. CDR3 DNA: TGCAGTGGGGGGTTCGGCACTGAAGCTTTCTTT. Translation gives CSGGFGTEAFF.

This chain joins TRBV3-1 and TRBJ1-5; the match to TRBD1 covers 10 bases. There are 14 residues in the CDR3. Germline values: CDR1 LGHDT, CDR2 YNNKEL (reference sequence). Trimming took 4 bases from V and 7 from J; bases not matched to a gene: 4. The CDR3: CASSRGQGVQPQHF. The DNA for the CDR3 is TGTGCCAGCAGCCGCGGACAGGGGGTACAGCCCCAGCATTTT.

This clonotype was counted at least ten times. This rearrangement joins TRBV5-5 to TRBJ2-7; the D gene is possibly TRBD1 (6 bases). The CDR3 has 13 amino acids. Germline assignment: CDR1 SGHKS and CDR2 YYEKEE (reference sequence). Trimming stripped 3 bases from V and 3 bases from J, with 10 bases between. CDR3 sequence reads: CASSWTARYEQYF. CDR3 sequence (DNA): TGTGCCAGCAGCTGGACAGCCCGCTACGAGCAGTACTTC.

The chain uses TRBV29-1 and TRBJ2-7; D call uncertain. The CDR3 covers 15 residues. Germline V gene data show CDR1 as SQVTM and CDR2 as ANQGSEA. Trimming took 2 bases from V and 3 from J, leaving 17 bases between them. CDR3 region: CSVEPLQEKGYEQYF. Written as DNA, the CDR3 is TGCAGCGTTGAACCTCTGCAGGAAAAGGGCTACGAGCAGTACTTC.

The table lists this clonotype with a few counts. This chain links TRBV20-1 with TRBJ2-1; D gene uncertain. The CDR3 extends over 13 amino acids. The germline gives CDR1 DFQATT, CDR2 SNEGSKA (reference sequence). V gave up 0 bases and J gave up 8 bases, with 11 bases separating them. The CDR3 region is CSARDERTDEQFF. The CDR3 DNA sequence: TGCAGTGCTAGAGATGAAAGAACAGATGAGCAGTTCTTC.

This clonotype was recorded many times. The V call is TRBV6-5, the J call TRBJ2-3, with TRBD2 matching over 9 bases. Per germline, CDR1 MNHEY and CDR2 SVGAGI. The CDR3 extends over 15 amino acids. V was clipped by 4 bases and J by 4 bases; unmatched bases: 6. The CDR3 DNA reads TGTGCCAGCAGTTCTATTAGCGGGAGCCCAGATACGCAGTATTTT. Residues: CASSSISGSPDTQYF.

This clonotype was recorded many times. The chain combines TRBV27 with TRBJ2-3, with TRBD2 identical over 13 bases. After removal of 7 bases from V and 2 bases from J, the junction contained 9 bases not matched to a gene. The CDR3 covers 17 residues. The V gene's germline CDR1 is MNHEY and CDR2 SMNVEV (reference sequence). The CDR3 region has the DNA TGTGCCAGCAAAAAGGGACTAGCGGGACGTAACACAGATACGCAGTATTTT. As protein: CASKKGLAGRNTDTQYF.

This clonotype showed up just a few times. This chain uses TRBV7-3 with TRBJ2-7, with D uncertain. CDR1 is SGHTA and CDR2 is FQGTGA in the germline V gene. Trimming pared 6 bases from V and 6 bases from J, leaving 15 bases between. The CDR3 has 13 amino acids. In DNA, the CDR3 is TGTGCCAGCAGTCCAAGTGCCGTTGGCGAGCAGTACTTC. Residues: CASSPSAVGEQYF. Variable domain in full (rest from reference TRBV7-3 and TRBJ2-7): GAGVSQTPSNKVTEKGKYVELRCDPISGHTALYWYRQSLGQGPEFLIYFQGTGAADDSGLPNDRFFAVRPEGSVSTLKIQRTERGDSAVYLCASSPSAVGEQYFGPGTRLTVT.

This clonotype was picked up many times. The rearrangement links TRBV29-1 to TRBJ2-3, with D maybe TRBD1 (6 bases). V was cut by 7 bases and J by 0 bases, with 17 bases left in between. Per germline, CDR1 SQVTM and CDR2 ANQGSEA. There are 15 residues in the CDR3. The CDR3 region has the DNA TGCAGCGCCGAAGGGGCAGGGGCTAGCACAGATACGCAGTATTTT. Translation: CSAEGAGASTDTQYF.

Ten or more counts support this clonotype. The chain uses TRBV14 and TRBJ1-2; 10 nucleotides match TRBD1. The junction had 9 bases not matched to a gene; V was cut back by 1 base and J by 1 base. The CDR3 consists of 18 residues. The germline gives CDR1 SGHDN, CDR2 FVKESK. Written as DNA, the CDR3 is TGTGCCAGCAGCCAAGTTCCATGGGACAGGGGCTTTAACTATGGCTACACCTTC. Translated, it gives CASSQVPWDRGFNYGYTF. Full variable domain (remainder filled in from reference TRBV14 and TRBJ1-2): EAGVTQFPSHSVIEKGQTVTLRCDPISGHDNLYWYRRVMGKEIKFLLHFVKESKQDESGMPNNRFLAERTGGTYSTLKVQPAELEDSGVYFCASSQVPWDRGFNYGYTFGSGTRLTVV.

This clonotype was counted only a few times. The chain is built from TRBV25-1 and TRBJ1-2, with 8 bases lining up with TRBD1. The CDR3 loop spans 13 amino acids. V gave up 5 bases and J gave up 7 bases; unmatched junction bases: 6. Germline assignment: CDR1 MGHDK and CDR2 SYGVNS. In nucleotides, the CDR3 is TGTGCCAGCAGTCCCAGGGGGCTGAGTGGCTACACCTTC. Its translation is CASSPRGLSGYTF.

The gene calls are TRBV5-4 and TRBJ2-5; D not certain. V was pared by 2 bases and J by 0 bases, with 8 bases between. Germline-derived CDR1 and CDR2 are SGHNT and YYREEE (reference sequence). This CDR3 has 14 residues. The chain's CDR3 is CASSFRDYQETQYF. The CDR3 DNA follows: TGTGCCAGCAGCTTTAGAGACTACCAAGAGACCCAGTACTTC.

This clonotype was seen repeatedly, ten times or more. The gene calls are TRBV2 and TRBJ2-2, with 9 bases matching TRBD1. V was clipped by 7 bases and J by 6 bases; unmatched bases: 12. Germline values: CDR1 SNHLY, CDR2 FYNNEI. CDR3 length: 16 amino acids. The CDR3 spells CASTRAGQGLAGELFF. DNA of the CDR3: TGTGCCAGCACGAGAGCCGGACAGGGGCTGGCCGGGGAGCTGTTTTTT.

The table lists this clonotype with many counts. The V gene is TRBV6-5, the J gene TRBJ1-4; 8 bases are shared with TRBD1. Germline V gives CDR1 MNHEY, CDR2 SVGAGI. J lost 8 bases, V lost 2 bases, and 7 bases had no gene match. There are 15 residues in the CDR3. CDR3 in DNA: TGTGCCAGCAGTTACAGGACAGGGTTGGGGGAAAAACTGTTTTTT. Its translation is CASSYRTGLGEKLFF.

This clonotype occurred many times. V usage is TRBV19 and J usage is TRBJ2-5; D ambiguous. Trimming stripped 1 base from V and 4 bases from J, with 4 bases between. Per germline, CDR1 LNHDA and CDR2 SQIVND (reference sequence). The length of the CDR3 is 12 residues. CDR3 nucleotide sequence: TGTGCCAGTAGTATAGGCCGAGAGACCCAGTACTTC. Amino acid sequence: CASSIGRETQYF.

This clonotype was detected only a few times. The rearrangement uses TRBV6-2 or TRBV6-3 and TRBJ1-5, with D unclear. Germline V gene data show CDR1 as MNHEY and CDR2 as SVGEGT. The CDR3 is made up of 16 amino acids. Trimming shortened V by 0 bases and J by 2 bases, and 11 bases separated the two germline ends. The CDR3, as DNA: TGTGCCAGCAGTTACTCTGAAGGCTCGGGCAATCAGCCCCAGCATTTT. The encoded protein is CASSYSEGSGNQPQHF.

This clonotype was found many times. This sequence joins TRBV10-1 and TRBJ2-3; 10 bases align to TRBD2. Trimming took 6 bases from V and 4 from J; bases not matched to a gene: 13. The CDR3 covers 17 residues. Per the germline V gene, CDR1 is WNHNN and CDR2 is SYGVQD (reference sequence). The DNA for the CDR3 is TGCGCCAGCAGACTTATAGCGGGAGGACACGGGGCAGATACGCAGTATTTT. It codes for CASRLIAGGHGADTQYF.

In this sample, this clonotype is medium-sized. The chain has TRBV29-1 and TRBJ2-7, with 7 bases that match TRBD1. CDR3 length: 13 residues. The trim removed 6 bases at V and 3 bases at J, leaving 8 bases unmatched. Germline V gene sequence: CDR1 SQVTM, CDR2 ANQGSEA. CDR3 sequence (DNA): TGCAGCGTCCTTGCCGGGACAGACTACGAGCAGTACTTC. Translated, it gives CSVLAGTDYEQYF.

The CDR3 sequence is CASSPLLAGGSNTGELFF. DNA of the CDR3: TGTGCCAGCAGCCCTCTGCTAGCGGGAGGTTCGAACACCGGGGAGCTGTTTTTT. The chain links TRBV7-9 to TRBJ2-2; 11 bases agree with TRBD2. CDR3 length: 18 amino acids. V trimming: 5 bases; J trimming: 0 bases; junction bases outside the gene matches: 8. The V gene's germline CDR1 is SEHNR and CDR2 FQNEAQ (reference sequence).

The rearrangement links TRBV19 to TRBJ2-2; D remains unclear. CDR1 and CDR2 (germline): LNHDA, SQIVND (reference sequence). V gave up 4 bases and J gave up 2 bases, with 2 bases separating them. The CDR3 has 12 amino acids. For the CDR3, the DNA is TGTGCCAGTAGTAAAAACACCGGGGAGCTGTTTTTT. Translating gives CASSKNTGELFF.

This clonotype was found many times. This chain joins TRBV5-1 and TRBJ1-1; D is perhaps TRBD1 (6 bases). CDR1 and CDR2 (germline): SGHRS, YFSETQ. Trimming took off 5 bases at V and 3 bases at J, with 17 bases between the two ends. CDR3 length equals 15 residues. The CDR3 DNA is TGCGCCAGCAGGTACAGGGTAGCCGTAGACACTGAAGCTTTCTTT. This codes for CASRYRVAVDTEAFF.

This clonotype was recorded a few times. The V call is TRBV7-8, the J call TRBJ2-2, with no clear D. Trimming left V 2 bases short and J 1 base short, with 5 bases between. The germline V gene has CDR1 SGHVS and CDR2 FQNEAQ. This CDR3 comprises 14 residues. CDR3 in amino acids: CASSLQRNTGELFF. CDR3 DNA sequence: TGTGCCAGCAGCTTACAACGGAACACCGGGGAGCTGTTTTTT.

This clonotype appeared many times. This sequence joins TRBV20-1 and TRBJ1-1, with D maybe TRBD1 (5 bases). There are 15 residues in the CDR3. Germline CDR1 is DFQATT and CDR2 is SNEGSKA (reference sequence). The V end was cut by 2 bases, the J end by 0 bases, with 13 bases between. CDR3 in DNA: TGCAGTGCTAGACCGGGGCCCCCTATGAACACTGAAGCTTTCTTT. Translation: CSARPGPPMNTEAFF.